These 25 T cell receptor beta chains came from one sample sequenced in a study of blood T cell repertoires in COVID-19. TCRdb's table, derived via immunoSEQ multiplex PCR, lists solely in-frame clones and lacks some. The table lists 86,000 or so clones, approximately 89% of them singletons, with roughly 5% in the top ten. What was sequenced was peripheral blood. The receptors here all came from a man aged 45-60 years with active or convalescent COVID-19.

The V and J genes are TRBV3-1 (or the pseudogene TRBV3-2) and TRBJ2-5, with 12 bases matching TRBD2. In germline, CDR1 is LGHDT, CDR2 YNNKEL (reference sequence). Trimming at V came to 4 bases and at J to 5 bases, leaving 8 bases not matched to a gene. CDR3 size: 16 residues. The DNA of the CDR3 is TGTGCCAGCAGCCTACCTAGCGGGGGGGCATGGGAGACCCAGTACTTC. Translating it yields CASSLPSGGAWETQYF.

The V gene is TRBV6-5, the J gene TRBJ2-1, with D possibly matching TRBD2 (6 bases). CDR3 size: 15 residues. Trimming cost V 6 bases and J 2 bases, with 14 bases left between them. Germline V gene sequence: CDR1 MNHEY, CDR2 SVGAGI. CDR3 DNA sequence: TGTGCCAGCAGGAAGACTAGTCTCCCCTACAATGAGCAGTTCTTC. This gives the protein CASRKTSLPYNEQFF.

In DNA, the CDR3 is TGTGCCAGCAGCGTAGCTACGACAGTAAACTATGGCTACACCTTC. Translation gives CASSVATTVNYGYTF. This rearrangement joins TRBV9 to TRBJ1-2, with D tentatively TRBD1 (5 bases). V shed 0 bases and J shed 2 bases, with 11 bases lying between them. Germline CDR1 SGDLS, CDR2 YYNGEE. The CDR3 is made up of 15 amino acids.

The V and J genes are TRBV5-1 and TRBJ2-7; 10 nucleotides agree with TRBD1. This CDR3 has 15 residues. V shed 1 base and J 2 bases; nucleotides not matched to a gene: 3. CDR1 and CDR2 (germline): SGHRS, YFSETQ. CDR3 sequence (DNA): TGCGCCAGCAGCTTGTGGGGACAGGGGACCTACGAGCAGTACTTC. The encoded protein is CASSLWGQGTYEQYF.

Written as DNA, the CDR3 is TGTGCCAGCAGCTCCCGACAGGGTGGGATGGAGACCCAGTACTTC. It codes for CASSSRQGGMETQYF. The gene calls are TRBV14 and TRBJ2-5; 7 nucleotides align to TRBD1. J was trimmed by 5 bases and V by 5 bases; bases with no gene match: 11. The germline V gene has CDR1 SGHDN and CDR2 FVKESK. The CDR3 is 15 residues long.

This chain uses TRBV6-2 or TRBV6-3 with TRBJ2-6; no definite D call. CDR3 length: 17 amino acids. CDR1 MNHEY and CDR2 SVGEGT come from the germline V gene. Trimming stripped 1 base from V and 1 base from J, with 11 bases between. CDR3 protein: CASSYFLRESGANVLTF. CDR3 nucleotide sequence: TGTGCCAGCAGTTACTTTCTCCGCGAATCTGGGGCCAACGTCCTGACTTTC.

This chain joins TRBV15 and TRBJ2-2; D is undetermined. The V gene's germline CDR1 is LNHNV and CDR2 YYDKDF (reference sequence). The germline V and J ends were trimmed by 4 bases and 4 bases, with 7 bases remaining between them. The CDR3 has 13 amino acids. CDR3 loop: CATSNRITGELFF. CDR3 in DNA: TGTGCCACCAGCAACAGAATCACCGGGGAGCTGTTTTTT.

This rearrangement joins TRBV18 to TRBJ2-2; no clear D gene. Looked up from germline, CDR1 is KGHSH and CDR2 is LQKENI. The CDR3 runs to 15 residues. Trimming removed 2 bases at V and 1 base at J, with 8 bases between. The CDR3 DNA sequence: TGTGCCAGCTCACCAACGTGGCAGAACACCGGGGAGCTGTTTTTT. Translated, it gives CASSPTWQNTGELFF. The whole variable domain, filled in from reference TRBV18 and TRBJ2-2, reads NAGVMQNPRHLVRRRGQEARLRCSPMKGHSHVYWYRQLPEEGLKFMVYLQKENIIDESGMPKERFSAEFPKEGPSILRIQQVVRGDSAAYFCASSPTWQNTGELFFGEGSRLTVL.

This clone showed up just a few times. The genes are TRBV7-9 and TRBJ1-4; 8 nucleotides match TRBD1. V shed 5 bases, J shed 8 bases, and the junction held 4 bases outside the gene matches. CDR3 length: 13 residues. Germline CDR1 and CDR2: SEHNR and FQNEAQ (reference sequence). The chain's CDR3 is CASSQRQGEKLFF. CDR3 bases: TGTGCCAGCAGCCAACGACAGGGGGAAAAACTGTTTTTT.

The V gene is TRBV10-3, the J gene TRBJ2-7; D unclear. Trimming left V 5 bases short and J 1 base short, with 15 bases between. From germline, CDR1 is ENHRY and CDR2 SYGVKD. There are 15 residues in the CDR3. The CDR3 protein is CAISPREYYSYEQYF. The CDR3 nucleotides are TGTGCCATCAGTCCCCGAGAGTACTATTCCTACGAGCAGTACTTC.

The chain joins TRBV6-5 to TRBJ2-7; 7 bases are shared with TRBD1. Germline CDR1 and CDR2: MNHEY and SVGAGI. V lost 8 bases, J lost 4 bases, and 14 bases stayed unmatched. CDR3 length equals 15 residues. CDR3 amino acids: CASHSPGTDFYEQYV. The CDR3 DNA follows: TGTGCCAGCCATAGCCCCGGGACAGACTTTTACGAGCAGTACGTC.

The rearrangement links TRBV18 to TRBJ1-5; D is unresolved. Germline V gives CDR1 KGHSH, CDR2 LQKENI. CDR3 length equals 13 residues. V was pared by 2 bases and J by 5 bases, with 7 bases between. The CDR3: CASSPSGYQPQHF. The DNA for the CDR3 is TGTGCCAGCTCACCATCGGGGTATCAGCCCCAGCATTTT.

V and J are TRBV6-5 and TRBJ2-7; perhaps TRBD1 as D (6 bases). The CDR3 consists of 15 residues. Germline V gene data show CDR1 as MNHEY and CDR2 as SVGAGI. V was trimmed by 7 bases and J by 0 bases, leaving 16 bases between them. The CDR3: CASIDDRKSSYEQYF. Here the CDR3 DNA reads TGTGCCAGCATAGATGACAGGAAAAGCTCCTACGAGCAGTACTTC.

The chain links TRBV6-1 to TRBJ2-1; tentative D call: TRBD1 (6 bases). V was trimmed by 0 bases and J by 0 bases, leaving 9 bases between them. The CDR3 has 16 amino acids. From germline, CDR1 is MNHNS and CDR2 SASEGT. The CDR3 sequence is CASSEAQGGSYNEQFF. The CDR3 DNA sequence: TGTGCCAGCAGTGAAGCGCAAGGGGGCTCCTACAATGAGCAGTTCTTC.

This clone was seen once. The gene calls are TRBV27 and TRBJ1-2; D possibly corresponds to TRBD1 (6 bases). This CDR3 has 15 amino acids. The germline gives CDR1 MNHEY, CDR2 SMNVEV (reference sequence). The germline V and J ends were trimmed by 11 bases and 0 bases, with 19 bases remaining between them. In nucleotides, the CDR3 is TGTGCCTGTCGACGGCTACAGGGCTCTAACTATGGCTACACCTTC. As protein: CACRRLQGSNYGYTF.

The chain's CDR3 is CASSELTGGDQPQHF. DNA of the CDR3: TGTGCCAGCAGTGAACTGACAGGGGGCGATCAGCCCCAGCATTTT. This chain joins TRBV2 and TRBJ1-5, with 10 bases that match TRBD1. J lost 5 bases, V lost 2 bases, and 3 bases had no gene match. Germline V gives CDR1 SNHLY, CDR2 FYNNEI. This CDR3 is built from 15 residues.

CDR3: CASSLGAGWEETQYF. The DNA for the CDR3 is TGTGCCAGCAGCTTGGGGGCAGGGTGGGAAGAGACCCAGTACTTC. The V call is TRBV5-5, the J call TRBJ2-5; perhaps TRBD1 as D (5 bases). The CDR3 runs 15 residues. The germline V and J ends were trimmed by 0 bases and 3 bases, with 12 bases remaining between them. Germline assignment: CDR1 SGHKS and CDR2 YYEKEE (reference sequence).

This chain connects TRBV30 to TRBJ1-1, with no clear D. The germline V gene encodes CDR1 GTSNPN and CDR2 SVGIG (reference sequence). The V end lost 7 bases, the J end lost 4 bases, and 16 bases lay between the germline ends. The CDR3 runs 13 residues. The CDR3 DNA reads as TGTGCCTTGAGGCAGATGGGAGCCACTGAAGCTTTCTTT. This codes for CALRQMGATEAFF.

V usage is TRBV5-1 and J usage is TRBJ2-3; D perhaps matches TRBD1 (5 bases). The germline V gene has CDR1 SGHRS and CDR2 YFSETQ. This CDR3 comprises 14 residues. V was trimmed by 0 bases and J by 4 bases, leaving 9 bases between them. CDR3 nucleotide sequence: TGCGCCAGCAGCTTGGCCAGGGTGGCAGATACGCAGTATTTT. It specifies CASSLARVADTQYF.

This chain connects TRBV19 to TRBJ2-3; 7 nucleotides align to TRBD2. Trimming took 5 bases from V and 4 from J; bases not matched to a gene: 6. Germline loops: CDR1 LNHDA, CDR2 SQIVND (reference sequence). The CDR3 runs to 14 residues. CDR3 sequence reads: CASSSGEGSDTQYF. In DNA, the CDR3 is TGTGCCAGTAGTTCCGGGGAGGGGTCAGATACGCAGTATTTT. Full variable domain (remainder filled in from reference TRBV19 and TRBJ2-3): DGGITQSPKYLFRKEGQNVTLSCEQNLNHDAMYWYRQDPGQGLRLIYYSQIVNDFQKGDIAEGYSVSREKKESFPLTVTSAQKNPTAFYLCASSSGEGSDTQYFGPGTRLTVL.

The chain employs TRBV23-1 and TRBJ2-7; 9 nucleotides align to TRBD1. TRBV23-1 is an ORF for which the function is uncertain. The CDR3 spans 15 residues. V trimming: 6 bases; J trimming: 2 bases; junction bases outside the gene matches: 8. CDR3 protein: CASSQTTGGTYEQYV. CDR3 in DNA: TGCGCCAGCAGCCAGACGACAGGGGGGACCTACGAGCAGTACGTC.

The V call is TRBV28, the J call TRBJ2-1; 9 nucleotides align to TRBD2. The CDR3 runs 15 residues. Germline V lookup: CDR1 MDHEN, CDR2 SYDVKM. Unmatched junction bases numbered 7, after V lost 5 bases and J lost 5 bases. The CDR3 nucleotides read TGTGCCAGCAGTCGAGCGGGGGGCGAAGACAATGAGCAGTTCTTC. Translating it yields CASSRAGGEDNEQFF.

This chain joins TRBV5-1 and TRBJ2-1; a possible D gene is TRBD1 (5 bases). Trimming removed 0 bases from V and 4 bases from J, with 11 bases in between. This CDR3 is 15 amino acids long. The germline V gene has CDR1 SGHRS and CDR2 YFSETQ. The CDR3 nucleotides read TGCGCCAGCAGCTTGGCTCAGGGATTATACAATGAGCAGTTCTTC. It is translated as CASSLAQGLYNEQFF. The full variable domain, in which reference TRBV5-1 and TRBJ2-1 provide the parts outside the CDR3, is KAGVTQTPRYLIKTRGQQVTLSCSPISGHRSVSWYQQTPGQGLQFLFEYFSETQRNKGNFPGRFSGRQFSNSRSEMNVSTLELGDSALYLCASSLAQGLYNEQFFGPGTRLTVL.

The chain employs TRBV5-4 and TRBJ1-4; 7 bases are shared with TRBD1. The trim removed 1 base at V and 4 bases at J, leaving 1 base unmatched. Germline assignment: CDR1 SGHNT and CDR2 YYREEE (reference sequence). This CDR3 has 14 residues. The DNA for the CDR3 is TGTGCCAGCAGCTTGACAGGGGTTAATGAAAAACTGTTTTTT. This encodes CASSLTGVNEKLFF.

V is TRBV6-5 and J is TRBJ1-1; 7 nucleotides line up with TRBD1. CDR3 length: 15 residues. Germline CDR1 MNHEY, CDR2 SVGAGI. Trimming took 5 bases from V and 2 from J; bases not matched to a gene: 8. The CDR3 DNA reads TGTGCCAGCAGTACAGGGGCCGGGGCCAACACTGAAGCTTTCTTT. Encoded protein: CASSTGAGANTEAFF.